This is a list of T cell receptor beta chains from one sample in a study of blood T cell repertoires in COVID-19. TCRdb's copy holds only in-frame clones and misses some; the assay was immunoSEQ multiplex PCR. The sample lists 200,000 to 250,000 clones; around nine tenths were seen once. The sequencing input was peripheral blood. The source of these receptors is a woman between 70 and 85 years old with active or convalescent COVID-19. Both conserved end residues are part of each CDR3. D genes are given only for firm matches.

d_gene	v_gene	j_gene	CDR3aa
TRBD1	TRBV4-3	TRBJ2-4	CASSQGPMGTGENIQYF
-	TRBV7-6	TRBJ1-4	CASSPNPGNNEKLFF
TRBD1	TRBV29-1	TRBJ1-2	CSEEGTGYGYTF
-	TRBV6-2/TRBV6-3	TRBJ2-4	CASSSLSGLAKNIQYF
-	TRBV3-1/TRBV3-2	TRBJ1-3	CASSPFQGPGNTIYF
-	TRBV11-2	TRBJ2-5	CASSRKSGAAETQYF
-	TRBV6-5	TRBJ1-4	CASKIGGDPEKLFF
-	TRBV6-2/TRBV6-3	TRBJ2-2	CASSYTPTGELFF
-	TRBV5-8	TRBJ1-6	CASSSGTANSPLHF
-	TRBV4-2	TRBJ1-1	CASSESNQGNTEAFF
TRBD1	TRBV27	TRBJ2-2	CASSLNFRRQGARSGELFF
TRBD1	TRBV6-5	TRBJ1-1	CASSYSRQGWTEAFF